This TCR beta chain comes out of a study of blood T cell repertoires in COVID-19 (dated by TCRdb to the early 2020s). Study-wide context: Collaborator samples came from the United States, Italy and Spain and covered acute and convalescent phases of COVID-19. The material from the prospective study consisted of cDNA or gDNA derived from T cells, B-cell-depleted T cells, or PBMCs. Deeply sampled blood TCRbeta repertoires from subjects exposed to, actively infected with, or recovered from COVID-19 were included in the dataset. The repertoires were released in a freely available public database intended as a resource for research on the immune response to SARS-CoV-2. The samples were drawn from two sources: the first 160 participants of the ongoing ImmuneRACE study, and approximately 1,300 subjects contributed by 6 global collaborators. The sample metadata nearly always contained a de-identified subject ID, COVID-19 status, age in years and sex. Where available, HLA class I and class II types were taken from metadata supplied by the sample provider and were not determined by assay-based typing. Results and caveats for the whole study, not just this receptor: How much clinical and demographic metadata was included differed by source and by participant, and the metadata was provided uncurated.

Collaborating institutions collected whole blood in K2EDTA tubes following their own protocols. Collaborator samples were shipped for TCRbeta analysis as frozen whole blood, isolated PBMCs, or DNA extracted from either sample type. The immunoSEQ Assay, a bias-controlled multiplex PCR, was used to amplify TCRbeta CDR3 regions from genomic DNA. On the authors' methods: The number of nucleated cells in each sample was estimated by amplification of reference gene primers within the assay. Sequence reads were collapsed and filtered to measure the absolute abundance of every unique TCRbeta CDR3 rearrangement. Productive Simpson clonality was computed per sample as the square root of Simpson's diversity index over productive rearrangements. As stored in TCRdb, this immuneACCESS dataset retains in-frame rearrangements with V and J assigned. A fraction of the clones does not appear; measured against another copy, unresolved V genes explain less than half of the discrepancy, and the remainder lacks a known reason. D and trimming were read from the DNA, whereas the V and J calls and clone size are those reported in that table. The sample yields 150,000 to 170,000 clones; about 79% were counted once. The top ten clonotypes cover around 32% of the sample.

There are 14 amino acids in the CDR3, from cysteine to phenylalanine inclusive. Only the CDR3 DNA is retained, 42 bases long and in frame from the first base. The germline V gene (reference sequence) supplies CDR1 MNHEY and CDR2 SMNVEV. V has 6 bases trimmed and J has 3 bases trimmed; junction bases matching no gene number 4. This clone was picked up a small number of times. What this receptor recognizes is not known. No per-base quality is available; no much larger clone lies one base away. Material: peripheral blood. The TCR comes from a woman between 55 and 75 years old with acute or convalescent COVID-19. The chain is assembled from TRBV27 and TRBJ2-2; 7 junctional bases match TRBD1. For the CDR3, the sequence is CASRLTGYTGELFF. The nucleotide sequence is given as TGTGCCAGCAGACTGACAGGGTACACCGGGGAGCTGTTTTTT.